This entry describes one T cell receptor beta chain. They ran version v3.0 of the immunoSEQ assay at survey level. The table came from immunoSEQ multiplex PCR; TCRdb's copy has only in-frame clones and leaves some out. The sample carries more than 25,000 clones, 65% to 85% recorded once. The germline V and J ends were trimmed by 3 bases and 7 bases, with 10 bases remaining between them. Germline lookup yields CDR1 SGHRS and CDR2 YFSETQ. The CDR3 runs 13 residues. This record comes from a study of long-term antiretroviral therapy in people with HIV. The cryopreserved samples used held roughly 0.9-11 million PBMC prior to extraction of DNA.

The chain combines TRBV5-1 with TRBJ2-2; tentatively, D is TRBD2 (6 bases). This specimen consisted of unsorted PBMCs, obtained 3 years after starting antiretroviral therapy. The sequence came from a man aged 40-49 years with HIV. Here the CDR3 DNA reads TGCGCCAGCAGCTCCCAGGAGGGCGGGGAGCTGTTTTTT. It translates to CASSSQEGGELFF.